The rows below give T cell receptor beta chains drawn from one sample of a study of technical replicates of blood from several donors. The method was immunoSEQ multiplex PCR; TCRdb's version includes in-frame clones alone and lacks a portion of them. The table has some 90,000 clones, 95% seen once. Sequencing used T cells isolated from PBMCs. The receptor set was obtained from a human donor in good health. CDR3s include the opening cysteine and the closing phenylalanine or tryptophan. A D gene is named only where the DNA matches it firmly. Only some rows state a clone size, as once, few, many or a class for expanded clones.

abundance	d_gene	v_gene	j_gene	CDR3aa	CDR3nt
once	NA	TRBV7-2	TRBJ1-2	CASSLRTESYGYTF	TGTGCCAGCAGCTTACGGACAGAGTCGTATGGCTACACCTTC
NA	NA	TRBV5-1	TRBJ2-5	CASSRANPPETQYF	TGCGCCAGCAGCCGAGCCAACCCTCCGGAGACCCAGTACTTC
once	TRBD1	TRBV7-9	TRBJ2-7	CASSSGTVFSYEQYF	TGTGCCAGCAGCTCCGGGACAGTCTTCTCCTACGAGCAGTACTTC
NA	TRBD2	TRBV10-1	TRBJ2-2	CASSGGDMGAGELFF	TGCGCCAGTAGCGGGGGGGATATGGGAGCTGGGGAGCTGTTTTTT
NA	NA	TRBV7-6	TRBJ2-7	CASRISLGGSGDSTYEQYF	TGTGCCAGCAGAATAAGCTTAGGAGGGTCGGGAGATTCCACCTACGAGCAGTACTTC
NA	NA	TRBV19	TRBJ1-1	CASTPGRIPEAFF	TGTGCCAGTACCCCGGGTCGTATCCCTGAAGCTTTCTTT
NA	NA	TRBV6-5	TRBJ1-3	CASKEDSVFGNTIYF	TGTGCCAGCAAAGAGGACAGCGTCTTCGGAAACACCATATATTTT
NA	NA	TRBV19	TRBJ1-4	CASSTLGGSGEKLFF	TGTGCCAGTAGTACCCTCGGGGGGTCAGGGGAAAAACTGTTTTTT
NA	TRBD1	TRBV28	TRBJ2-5	CATLTGVETQYF	TGTGCCACCCTGACAGGGGTCGAGACCCAGTACTTC
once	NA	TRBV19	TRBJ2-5	CASSSVPQETQYF	TGTGCCAGTAGTAGCGTCCCCCAAGAGACCCAGTACTTC
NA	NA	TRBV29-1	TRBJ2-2	CSVISRGELFF	TGCAGCGTTATAAGCCGCGGGGAGCTGTTTTTT
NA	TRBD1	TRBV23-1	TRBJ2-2	CASRDRRTGELFF	TGCGCCAGCAGGGACAGGAGAACCGGGGAGCTGTTTTTT
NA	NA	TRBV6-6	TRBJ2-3	CASSYGGEGVDTQYF	TGTGCCAGCAGTTACGGCGGGGAGGGGGTAGATACGCAGTATTTT
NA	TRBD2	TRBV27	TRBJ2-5	CASSLQLAGVEETQYF	TGTGCCAGCAGTTTACAGCTAGCGGGAGTGGAGGAGACCCAGTACTTC
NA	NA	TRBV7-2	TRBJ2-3	CASSLRVAGGTDTQYF	TGTGCCAGCAGCCTCCGGGTGGCCGGAGGGACAGATACGCAGTATTTT
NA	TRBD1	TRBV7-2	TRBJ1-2	CASSPRTGGAESSGYTF	TGTGCCAGCAGCCCAAGGACAGGGGGCGCAGAGTCGTCTGGCTACACCTTC